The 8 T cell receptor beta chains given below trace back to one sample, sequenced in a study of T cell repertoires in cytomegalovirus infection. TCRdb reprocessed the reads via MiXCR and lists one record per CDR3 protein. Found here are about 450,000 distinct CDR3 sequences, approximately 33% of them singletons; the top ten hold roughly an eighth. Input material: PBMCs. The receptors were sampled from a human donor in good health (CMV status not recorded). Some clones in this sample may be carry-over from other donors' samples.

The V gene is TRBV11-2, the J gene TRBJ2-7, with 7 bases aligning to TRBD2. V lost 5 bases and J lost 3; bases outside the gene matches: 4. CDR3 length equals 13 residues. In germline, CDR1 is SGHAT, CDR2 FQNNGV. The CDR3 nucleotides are TGTGCCAGCAGCCACGGACTAGTCTACGAGCAGTACTTC. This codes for CASSHGLVYEQYF.

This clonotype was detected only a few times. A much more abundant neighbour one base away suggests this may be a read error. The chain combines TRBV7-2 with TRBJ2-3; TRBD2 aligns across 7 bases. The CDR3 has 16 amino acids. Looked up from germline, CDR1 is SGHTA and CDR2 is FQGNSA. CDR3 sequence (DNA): TGTGCCTGCAGCGTGGATGGGGGGGGGAGCACAGATACGCAGTATTTT. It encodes CACSVDGGGSTDTQYF.

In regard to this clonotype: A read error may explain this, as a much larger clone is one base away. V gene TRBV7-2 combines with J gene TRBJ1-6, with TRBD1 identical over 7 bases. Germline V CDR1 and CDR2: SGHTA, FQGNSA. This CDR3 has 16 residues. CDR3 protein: CASSARQGGNNSPHHF. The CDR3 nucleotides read TGTGCCAGCAGCGCCCGACAGGGTGGGAATAATTCACCCCACCACTTT.

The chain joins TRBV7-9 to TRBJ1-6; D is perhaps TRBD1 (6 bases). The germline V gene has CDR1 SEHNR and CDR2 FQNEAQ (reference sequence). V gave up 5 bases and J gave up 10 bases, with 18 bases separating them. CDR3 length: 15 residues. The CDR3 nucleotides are TGTGCCAGCAGCCCCAGCACAGGGATCAAGTCACCCCTCCACTTT. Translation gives CASSPSTGIKSPLHF.

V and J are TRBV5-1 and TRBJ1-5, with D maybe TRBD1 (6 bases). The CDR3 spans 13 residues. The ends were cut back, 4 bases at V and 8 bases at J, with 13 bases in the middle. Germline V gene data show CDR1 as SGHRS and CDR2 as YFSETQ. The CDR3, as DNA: TGCGCCAGCAGCATGCAGGGGCCCAAGCCCCAGCATTTT. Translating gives CASSMQGPKPQHF.

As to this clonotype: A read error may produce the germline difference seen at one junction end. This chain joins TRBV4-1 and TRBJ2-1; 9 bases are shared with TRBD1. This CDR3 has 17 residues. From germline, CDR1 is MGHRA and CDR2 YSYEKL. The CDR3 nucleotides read TGTGCCAGCATCCAAAGGCCACCGGGACAGGGCTACAATGAGCAGTTCTTC. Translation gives CASIQRPPGQGYNEQFF.

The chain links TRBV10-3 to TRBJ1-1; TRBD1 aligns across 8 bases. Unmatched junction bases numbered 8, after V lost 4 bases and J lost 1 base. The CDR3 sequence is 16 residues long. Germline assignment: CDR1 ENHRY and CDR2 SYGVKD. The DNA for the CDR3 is TGTGCCATCAGTGCGGGGCCCGGGACAGGGAACACTGAAGCTTTCTTT. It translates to CAISAGPGTGNTEAFF.

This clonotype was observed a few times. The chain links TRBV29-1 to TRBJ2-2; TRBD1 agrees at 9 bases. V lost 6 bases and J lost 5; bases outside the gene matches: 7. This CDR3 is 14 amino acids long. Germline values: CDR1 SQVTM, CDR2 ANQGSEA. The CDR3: CSVAGTGLTGELFF. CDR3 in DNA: TGCAGCGTGGCCGGGACAGGGTTGACCGGGGAGCTGTTTTTT.